This T cell receptor beta chain appears in the sequencing data of a study of identical twins. Trimming cost V 1 base and J 0 bases, with 10 bases left between them. The CDR3 has 15 amino acids. The germline CDR1 and CDR2 sequences are LNHNV and YYDKDF (reference sequence). This clonotype was seen a few times. TCRdb re-derived calls from the 5' RACE reads in MiXCR, one entry per CDR3 protein. The data show 430,000 or so distinct CDR3 sequences, more than 20% seen once. These sequences were also reported in another study, on T cells expressing NK-cell markers.

The source material was CD4+ T cells sorted from blood. The J gene is TRBJ2-7, the V gene TRBV15; D unclear. The TCR was taken from a woman aged 18-29 years in good health. The CDR3 loop is CATSRVQSRSYEQYF. The CDR3 DNA sequence: TGTGCCACCAGCAGAGTCCAGTCACGCTCCTACGAGCAGTACTTC.